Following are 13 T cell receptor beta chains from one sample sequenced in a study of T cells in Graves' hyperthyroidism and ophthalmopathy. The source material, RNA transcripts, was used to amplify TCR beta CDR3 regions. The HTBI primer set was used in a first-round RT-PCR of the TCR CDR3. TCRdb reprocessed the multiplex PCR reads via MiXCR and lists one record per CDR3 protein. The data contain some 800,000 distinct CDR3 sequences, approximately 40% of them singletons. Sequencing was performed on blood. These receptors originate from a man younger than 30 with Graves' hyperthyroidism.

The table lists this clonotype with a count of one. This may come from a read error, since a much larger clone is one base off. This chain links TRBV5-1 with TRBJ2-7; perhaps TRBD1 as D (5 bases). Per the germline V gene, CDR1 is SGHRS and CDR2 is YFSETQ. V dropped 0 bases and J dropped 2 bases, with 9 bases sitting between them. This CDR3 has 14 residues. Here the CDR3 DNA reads TGCGCCAGCAGCTTGGCCAGGGAAGCCTACGAGCAGTACTTC. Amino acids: CASSLAREAYEQYF.

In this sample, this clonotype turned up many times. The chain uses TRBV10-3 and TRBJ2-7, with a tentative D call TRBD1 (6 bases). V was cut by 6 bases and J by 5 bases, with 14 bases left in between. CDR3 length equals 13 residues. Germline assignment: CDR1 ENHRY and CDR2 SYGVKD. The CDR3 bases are TGTGCCATCAGGGGGACACGGAACCACGAGCAGTACTTC. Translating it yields CAIRGTRNHEQYF.

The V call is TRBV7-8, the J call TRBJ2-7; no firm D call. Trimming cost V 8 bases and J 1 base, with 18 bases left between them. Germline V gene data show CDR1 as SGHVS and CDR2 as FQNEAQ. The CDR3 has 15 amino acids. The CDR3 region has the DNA TGTGCCAGCGGTCAAGTCCGGAAGGGATCCTACGAGCAGTACTTC. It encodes CASGQVRKGSYEQYF.

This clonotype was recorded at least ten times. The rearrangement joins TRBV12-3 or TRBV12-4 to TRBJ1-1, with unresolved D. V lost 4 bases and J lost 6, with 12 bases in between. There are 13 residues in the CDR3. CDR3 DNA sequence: TGTGCCAGCAGTTCCCTTGATCGGGCTGAAGCTTTCTTT. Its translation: CASSSLDRAEAFF.

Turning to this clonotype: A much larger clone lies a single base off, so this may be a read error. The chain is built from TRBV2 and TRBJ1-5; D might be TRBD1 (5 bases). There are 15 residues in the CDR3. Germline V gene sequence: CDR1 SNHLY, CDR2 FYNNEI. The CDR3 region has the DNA TGTGCCAGCAGTGAAGGGGGGTATAGCAATCGGCCCCAGCATTTT. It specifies CASSEGGYSNRPQHF.

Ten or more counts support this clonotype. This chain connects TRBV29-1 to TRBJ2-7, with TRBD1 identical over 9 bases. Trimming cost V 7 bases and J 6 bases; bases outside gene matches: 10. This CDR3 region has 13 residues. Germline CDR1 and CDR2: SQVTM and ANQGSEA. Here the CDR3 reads CSANDRGYPEQYF. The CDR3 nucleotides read TGCAGCGCCAACGACAGGGGGTATCCCGAGCAGTACTTC.

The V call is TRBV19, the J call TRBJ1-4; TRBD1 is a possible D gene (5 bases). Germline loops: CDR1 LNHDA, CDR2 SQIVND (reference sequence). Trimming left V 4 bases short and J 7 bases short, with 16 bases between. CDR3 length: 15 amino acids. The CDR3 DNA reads TGTGCCAGTAGTACCACGGGGACTGAGGGTGAAAAACTGTTTTTT. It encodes CASSTTGTEGEKLFF.

As DNA, the CDR3 is TGTGCCAGCAGCCTACCGGGTCTGTTTTTT. Translated: CASSLPGLFF. The genes are TRBV13 and TRBJ1-4, with no clear D. The CDR3 consists of 10 residues. Trimming pared 5 bases from V and 14 bases from J, leaving 9 bases between. Germline CDR1 reads PRHDT; CDR2 reads FYEKMQ (reference sequence).

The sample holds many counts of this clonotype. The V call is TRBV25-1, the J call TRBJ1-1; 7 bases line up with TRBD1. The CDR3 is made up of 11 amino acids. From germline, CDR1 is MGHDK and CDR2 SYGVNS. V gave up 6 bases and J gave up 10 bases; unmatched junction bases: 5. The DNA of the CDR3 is TGTGCCAGCAGAACGACAGGGAGAGCTTTCTTT. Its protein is CASRTTGRAFF.

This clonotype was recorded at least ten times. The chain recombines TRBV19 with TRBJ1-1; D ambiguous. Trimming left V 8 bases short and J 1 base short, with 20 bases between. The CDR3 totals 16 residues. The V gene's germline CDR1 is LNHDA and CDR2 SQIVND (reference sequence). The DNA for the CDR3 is TGTGCCAGTGATGGAGGAGGCCGATGGGGGAACACTGAAGCTTTCTTT. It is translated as CASDGGGRWGNTEAFF.

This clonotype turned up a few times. This CDR3 is CASSPVSGSNTGELFF. The CDR3 DNA sequence: TGCGCCAGCAGCCCCGTTTCCGGGTCGAACACCGGGGAGCTGTTTTTT. The chain has TRBV4-3 and TRBJ2-2; unclear D gene. Germline loops: CDR1 LGHNA, CDR2 YSLEER. The germline V and J ends were trimmed by 4 bases and 0 bases, with 12 bases remaining between them. This CDR3 contains 16 residues.

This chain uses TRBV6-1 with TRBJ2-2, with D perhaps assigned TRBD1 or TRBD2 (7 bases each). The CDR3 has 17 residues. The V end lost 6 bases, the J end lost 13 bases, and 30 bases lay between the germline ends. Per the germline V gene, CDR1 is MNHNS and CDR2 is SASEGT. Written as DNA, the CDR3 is TGTGCCAGCAGAGCTATTAGCTTGGGGAGGGGGCCCATAGGGCTGTTTTTT. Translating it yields CASRAISLGRGPIGLFF.

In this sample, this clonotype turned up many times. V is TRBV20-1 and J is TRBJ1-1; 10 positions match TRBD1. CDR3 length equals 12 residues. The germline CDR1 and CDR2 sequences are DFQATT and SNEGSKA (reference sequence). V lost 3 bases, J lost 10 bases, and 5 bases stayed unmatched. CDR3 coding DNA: TGCAGTGCTAGGGGACAGGGGCTCGCAGCTTTCTTT. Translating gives CSARGQGLAAFF.